The rows below give T cell receptor beta chains drawn from one sample of a study of graft-versus-host responses after intestinal transplantation. Repertoires were generated with immunoSEQ multiplex PCR, while TCRdb's copy carries only in-frame clones and drops some. The sample records 15,000 to 20,000 clones, around nine tenths being singletons. The sample in question was PBMCs, obtained approximately 56 weeks after transplant. All receptors come from a human patient who received an intestinal transplant, so some T cells may come from the graft donor. Each CDR3 is given with its conserved first and last residue.

TRBV9	TRBJ2-3	CASSVGTSVTDTQYF
TRBV2	TRBJ2-2	CACLEDRSYTGELFF
TRBV7-9	TRBJ2-2	CASRSSSDRANTGELFF
TRBV28	TRBJ1-1	CAIDRGGVNTEAFF
TRBV6-4	TRBJ2-2	CASSDPSSTGANTGELFF
TRBV10-1	TRBJ2-7	CASIETDRWTGASYEQYF
TRBV6-1	TRBJ2-7	CASRDPGQGDYEQYF
TRBV28	TRBJ1-4	CASTRGRDEKLFF
TRBV6-5	TRBJ2-7	CASYSPYEQYF
TRBV5-5	TRBJ1-2	CASSFAASGLLGANYGYTF
TRBV19	TRBJ1-2	CASTPPRQASFYHGYTF
TRBV11-2	TRBJ2-1	CASSPDRVYNEQFF
TRBV7-9	TRBJ1-6	CASSSTGNSPLHF
TRBV5-1	TRBJ1-2	CASSDGQQSGYTF
TRBV6-4	TRBJ2-3	CASSDGTSGGADTQYF
TRBV15	TRBJ2-1	CATSRDAGGYNEQFF
TRBV9	TRBJ1-2	CASSVEGTGGLDLFGYTF
TRBV4-1	TRBJ2-7	CASSFSLGAALPGPFASYEQYF
TRBV28	TRBJ2-7	CASRISPGQGRGEQYF
TRBV9	TRBJ2-1	CASSVAGTGLYNEQFF
TRBV9	TRBJ2-2	CASSVSRQGANTGELFF
TRBV7-6	TRBJ2-5	CASSLGLPSGGQETQYF
TRBV7-6	TRBJ1-5	CASSLALWGRSYSNQPQHF
TRBV6-5	TRBJ2-7	CASSNRLSFFF
TRBV7-9	TRBJ1-1	CASSRTGSDYMNTEAFF
TRBV7-8	TRBJ2-1	CASSSQRESLGNEQFF
TRBV7-3	TRBJ2-1	CASSRQGGSTYNEQFF
TRBV6-5	TRBJ1-1	CASRENTEAFF
TRBV4-1	TRBJ1-2	CASSQAARVGSYYTF
TRBV4-1	TRBJ1-5	CASSQTGGIGNQPQHF
TRBV28	TRBJ1-2	CASSPRQVGYGYTF
TRBV25-1	TRBJ2-7	CASSESGTGRIHYEQYF
TRBV11-2	TRBJ2-3	CASSLDQGLAGSTDTQYF
TRBV6-1	TRBJ2-5	CASSGDYQETQYF
TRBV25-1	TRBJ2-3	CASSEYRTNDTQYF
TRBV15	TRBJ2-6	CATSRDQGSGANVLTF
TRBV5-1	TRBJ2-1	CASYPTSGAYNEQFF
TRBV7-3	TRBJ2-1	CASSLRPQIEQFF